The 2 T cell receptor beta chains presented below share a single source sample, sequenced in a study of blood T cell repertoires in COVID-19. Using immunoSEQ multiplex PCR, the repertoire was profiled, and TCRdb retains in-frame clones only, with some absent. The sample has around 130,000 clones, roughly 88% seen once. Material: peripheral blood. The origin of the receptors is a man in his 70s with active COVID-19.

The rearrangement uses TRBV19 and TRBJ2-5; D remains ambiguous. Germline V CDR1 and CDR2: LNHDA, SQIVND (reference sequence). The CDR3 runs to 13 residues. The V end lost 5 bases, the J end lost 4 bases, and 11 bases lay between the germline ends. CDR3 nucleotide sequence: TGTGCCAGTAGTGACCAGGTAGGAGAGACCCAGTACTTC. Encoded protein: CASSDQVGETQYF.

This clone was seen more than once but under ten times. The genes are TRBV4-1 and TRBJ1-5, with D uncertain. The CDR3 is 16 residues long. CDR1 and CDR2 (germline): MGHRA, YSYEKL. The V and J ends lost 0 bases and 3 bases respectively, with 12 bases between them. The CDR3: CASSQDLAIPNQPQHF. CDR3 nucleotides: TGCGCCAGCAGCCAAGATCTGGCCATTCCCAATCAGCCCCAGCATTTT.